This T cell receptor beta chain derives from a study of beta chain features in type 1 diabetes. Study in general: Age, gender, cell numbers and subset yield matched between patients and controls. Sorted cells numbering 107,917,701 were examined across all samples. Findings of the study overall: Among type 1 diabetes patients, VDJ junctions had fewer insertions and more deletions.

What was sequenced were expressed TCRB transcripts, since all of the isolated RNA had been reverse transcribed. The method was immunoSEQ multiplex PCR; TCRdb's version includes in-frame clones alone and lacks a portion of them. The table includes almost 250,000 clones, roughly 13% detected once. The sample holds a few counts of this clone. Its antigen is unknown. Material: naive CD4+ T cells from blood. This clonotype was sampled from a woman in her 40s in good health.

Here the CDR3 DNA reads TGTGCCAGCAGCGACGGGGGAAGCTCCTACGAGCAGTACTTC. Translating gives CASSDGGSSYEQYF. The chain combines TRBV6-6 with TRBJ2-7; D might be TRBD2 (6 bases). Trimming left V 6 bases short and J 0 bases short, with 12 bases between. The CDR3 covers 14 residues. Germline CDR1 reads MNHNY; CDR2 reads SVGAGI (reference sequence).